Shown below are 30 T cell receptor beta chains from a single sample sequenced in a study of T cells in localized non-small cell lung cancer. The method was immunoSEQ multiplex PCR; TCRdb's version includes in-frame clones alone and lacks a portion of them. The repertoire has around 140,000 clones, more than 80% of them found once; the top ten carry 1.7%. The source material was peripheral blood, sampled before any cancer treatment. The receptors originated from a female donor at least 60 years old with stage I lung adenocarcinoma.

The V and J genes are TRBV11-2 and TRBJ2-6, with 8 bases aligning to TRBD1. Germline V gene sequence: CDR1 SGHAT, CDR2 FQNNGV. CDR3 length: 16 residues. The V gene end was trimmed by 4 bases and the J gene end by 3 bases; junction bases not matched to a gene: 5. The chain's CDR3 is CASSSSGTGGANVLTF. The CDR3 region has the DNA TGTGCCAGCAGCTCATCCGGGACAGGTGGGGCCAACGTCCTGACTTTC.

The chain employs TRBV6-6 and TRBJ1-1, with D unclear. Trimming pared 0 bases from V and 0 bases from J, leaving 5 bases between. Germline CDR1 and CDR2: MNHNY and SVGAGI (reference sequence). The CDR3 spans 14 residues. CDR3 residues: CASSYSGLNTEAFF. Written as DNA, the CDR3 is TGTGCCAGCAGTTACTCGGGTCTGAACACTGAAGCTTTCTTT.

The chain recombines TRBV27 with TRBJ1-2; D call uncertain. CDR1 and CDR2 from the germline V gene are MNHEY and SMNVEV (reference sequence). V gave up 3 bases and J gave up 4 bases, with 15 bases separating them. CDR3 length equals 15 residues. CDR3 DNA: TGTGCCAGCAGTTTTGGACCCGACGGGAGCTATGGCTACACCTTC. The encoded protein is CASSFGPDGSYGYTF.

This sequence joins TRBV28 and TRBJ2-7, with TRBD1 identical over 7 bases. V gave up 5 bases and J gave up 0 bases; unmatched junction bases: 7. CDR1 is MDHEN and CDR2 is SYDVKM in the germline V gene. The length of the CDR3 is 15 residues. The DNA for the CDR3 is TGTGCCAGCAGTGAACCGGGACAGAGCTCCTACGAGCAGTACTTC. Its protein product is CASSEPGQSSYEQYF.

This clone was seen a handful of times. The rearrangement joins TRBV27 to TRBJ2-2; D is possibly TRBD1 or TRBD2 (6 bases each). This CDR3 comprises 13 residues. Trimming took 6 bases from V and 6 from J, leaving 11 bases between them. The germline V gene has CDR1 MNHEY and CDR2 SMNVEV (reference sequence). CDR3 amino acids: CASSYREAGELFF. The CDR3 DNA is TGTGCCAGCAGCTACAGGGAGGCCGGGGAGCTGTTTTTT.

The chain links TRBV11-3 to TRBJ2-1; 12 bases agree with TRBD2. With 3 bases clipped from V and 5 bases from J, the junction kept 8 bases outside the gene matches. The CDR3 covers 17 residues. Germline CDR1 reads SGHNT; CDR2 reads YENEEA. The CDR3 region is CASSFRTSGKKDNEQFF. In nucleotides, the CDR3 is TGTGCCAGCAGCTTTCGGACTAGCGGGAAGAAGGACAATGAGCAGTTCTTC.

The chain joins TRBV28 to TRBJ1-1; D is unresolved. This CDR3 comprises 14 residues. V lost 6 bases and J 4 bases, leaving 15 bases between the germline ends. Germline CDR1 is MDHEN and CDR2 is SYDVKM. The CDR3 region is CASRPDPASTEAFF. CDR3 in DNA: TGTGCCAGCAGACCCGACCCGGCTAGCACTGAAGCTTTCTTT.

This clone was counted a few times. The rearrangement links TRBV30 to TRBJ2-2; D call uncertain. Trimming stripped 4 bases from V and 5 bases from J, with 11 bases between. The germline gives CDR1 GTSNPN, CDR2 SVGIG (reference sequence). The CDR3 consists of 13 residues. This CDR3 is CAWNPLETGELFF. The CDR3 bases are TGTGCCTGGAATCCCTTAGAAACCGGGGAGCTGTTTTTT. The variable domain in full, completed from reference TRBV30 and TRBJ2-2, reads SQTIHQWPATLVQPVGSPLSLECTVEGTSNPNLYWYRQAAGRGLQLLFYSVGIGQISSEVPQNLSASRPQDRQFILSSKKLLLSDSGFYLCAWNPLETGELFFGEGSRLTVL.

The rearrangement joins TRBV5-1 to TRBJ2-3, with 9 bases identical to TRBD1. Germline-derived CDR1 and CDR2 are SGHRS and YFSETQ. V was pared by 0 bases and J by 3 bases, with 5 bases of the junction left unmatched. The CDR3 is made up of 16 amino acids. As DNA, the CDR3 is TGCGCCAGCAGCTTGGCCGGTGGACAGGGGACAGATACGCAGTATTTT. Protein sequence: CASSLAGGQGTDTQYF. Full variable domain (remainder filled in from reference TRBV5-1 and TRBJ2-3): KAGVTQTPRYLIKTRGQQVTLSCSPISGHRSVSWYQQTPGQGLQFLFEYFSETQRNKGNFPGRFSGRQFSNSRSEMNVSTLELGDSALYLCASSLAGGQGTDTQYFGPGTRLTVL.

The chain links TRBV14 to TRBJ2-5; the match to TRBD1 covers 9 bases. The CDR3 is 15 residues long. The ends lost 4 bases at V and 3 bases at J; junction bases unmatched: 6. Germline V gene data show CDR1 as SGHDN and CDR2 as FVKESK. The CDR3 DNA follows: TGTGCCAGCAGCCCGGGGACAGGGCAAAAAGAGACCCAGTACTTC. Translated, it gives CASSPGTGQKETQYF.

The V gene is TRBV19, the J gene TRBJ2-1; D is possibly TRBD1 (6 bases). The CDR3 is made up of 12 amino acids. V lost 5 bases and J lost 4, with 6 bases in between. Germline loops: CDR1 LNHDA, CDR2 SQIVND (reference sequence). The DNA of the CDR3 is TGTGCCAGTAGTGACAGGTACAATGAGCAGTTCTTC. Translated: CASSDRYNEQFF.

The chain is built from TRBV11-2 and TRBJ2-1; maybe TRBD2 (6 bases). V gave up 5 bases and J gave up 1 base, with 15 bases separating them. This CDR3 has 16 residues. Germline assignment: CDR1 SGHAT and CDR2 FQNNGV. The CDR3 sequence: CASSTVGGLSYNEQFF. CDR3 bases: TGTGCCAGCAGCACAGTGGGCGGACTATCCTACAATGAGCAGTTCTTC. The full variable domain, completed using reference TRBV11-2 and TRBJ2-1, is EAGVAQSPRYKIIEKRQSVAFWCNPISGHATLYWYQQILGQGPKLLIQFQNNGVVDDSQLPKDRFSAERLKGVDSTLKIQPAKLEDSAVYLCASSTVGGLSYNEQFFGPGTRLTVL.

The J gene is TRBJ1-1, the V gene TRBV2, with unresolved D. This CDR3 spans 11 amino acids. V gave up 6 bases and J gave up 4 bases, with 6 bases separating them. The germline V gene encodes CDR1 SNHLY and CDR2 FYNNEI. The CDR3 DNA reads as TGTGCCAGCAGCCTTATCACTGAAGCTTTCTTT. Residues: CASSLITEAFF.

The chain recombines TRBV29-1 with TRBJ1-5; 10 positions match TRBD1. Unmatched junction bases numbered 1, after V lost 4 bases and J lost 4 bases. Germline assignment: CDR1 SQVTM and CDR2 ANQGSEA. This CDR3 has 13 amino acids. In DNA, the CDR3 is TGCAGCGTTGGGGGACAGGGGAATCAGCCCCAGCATTTT. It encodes CSVGGQGNQPQHF.

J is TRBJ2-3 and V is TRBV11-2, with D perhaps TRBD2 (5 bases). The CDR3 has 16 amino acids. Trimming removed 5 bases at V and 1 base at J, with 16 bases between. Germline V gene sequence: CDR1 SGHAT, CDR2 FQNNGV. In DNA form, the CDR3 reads TGTGCCAGCAGCAAAAAGGTCGCGGGTGGCACAGATACGCAGTATTTT. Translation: CASSKKVAGGTDTQYF.

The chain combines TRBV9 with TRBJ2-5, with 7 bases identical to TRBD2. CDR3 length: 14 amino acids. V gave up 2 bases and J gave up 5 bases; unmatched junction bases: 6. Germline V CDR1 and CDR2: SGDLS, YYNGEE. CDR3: CASSVSSGGETQYF. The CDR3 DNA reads TGTGCCAGCAGCGTCTCTAGCGGAGGGGAGACCCAGTACTTC.

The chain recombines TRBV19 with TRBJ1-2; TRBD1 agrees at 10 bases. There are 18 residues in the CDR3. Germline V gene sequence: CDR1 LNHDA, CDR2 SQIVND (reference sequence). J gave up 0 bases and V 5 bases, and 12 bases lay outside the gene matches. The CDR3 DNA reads TGTGCCAGTAGTCCCCTAGGGACAGGGGCCCCCGCTAACTATGGCTACACCTTC. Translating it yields CASSPLGTGAPANYGYTF.

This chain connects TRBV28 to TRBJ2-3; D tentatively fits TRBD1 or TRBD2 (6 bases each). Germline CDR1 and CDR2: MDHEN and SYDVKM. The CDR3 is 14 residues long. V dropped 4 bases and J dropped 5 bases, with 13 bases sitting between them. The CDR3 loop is CASSSPGAIDTQYF. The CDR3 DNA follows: TGTGCCAGCAGTTCACCGGGGGCGATAGATACGCAGTATTTT.

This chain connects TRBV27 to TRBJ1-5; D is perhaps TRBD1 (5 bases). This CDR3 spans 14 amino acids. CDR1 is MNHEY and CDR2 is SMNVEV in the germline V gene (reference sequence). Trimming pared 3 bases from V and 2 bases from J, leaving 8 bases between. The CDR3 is CASSFRVGNQPQHF. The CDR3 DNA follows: TGTGCCAGCAGTTTCAGGGTTGGCAATCAGCCCCAGCATTTT.

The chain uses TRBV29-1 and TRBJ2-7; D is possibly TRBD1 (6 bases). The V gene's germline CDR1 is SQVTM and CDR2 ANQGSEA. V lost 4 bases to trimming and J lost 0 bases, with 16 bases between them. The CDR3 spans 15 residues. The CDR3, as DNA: TGCAGCGTTGTTAGGGGGAGCGGCTTCTCCTACGAGCAGTACTTC. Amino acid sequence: CSVVRGSGFSYEQYF.

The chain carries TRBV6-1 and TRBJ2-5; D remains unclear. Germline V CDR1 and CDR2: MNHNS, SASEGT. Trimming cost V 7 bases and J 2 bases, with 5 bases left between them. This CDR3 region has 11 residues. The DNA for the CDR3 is TGTGCCAGCAAACGTCAAGAGACCCAGTACTTC. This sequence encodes CASKRQETQYF.

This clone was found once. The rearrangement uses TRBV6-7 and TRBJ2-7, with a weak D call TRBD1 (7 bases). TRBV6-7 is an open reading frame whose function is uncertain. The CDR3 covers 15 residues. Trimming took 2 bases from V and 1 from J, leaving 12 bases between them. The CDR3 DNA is TGTGCCAGCAGTTACCCAGGGGGGCCTTCCTACGAGCAGTACTTC. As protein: CASSYPGGPSYEQYF.

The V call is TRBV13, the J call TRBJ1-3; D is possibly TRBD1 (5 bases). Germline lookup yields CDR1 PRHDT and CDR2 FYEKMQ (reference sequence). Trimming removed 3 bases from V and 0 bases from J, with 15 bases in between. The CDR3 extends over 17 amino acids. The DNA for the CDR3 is TGTGCCAGCAGCTTCTTCCAGGGCCCACGCTCTGGAAACACCATATATTTT. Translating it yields CASSFFQGPRSGNTIYF.

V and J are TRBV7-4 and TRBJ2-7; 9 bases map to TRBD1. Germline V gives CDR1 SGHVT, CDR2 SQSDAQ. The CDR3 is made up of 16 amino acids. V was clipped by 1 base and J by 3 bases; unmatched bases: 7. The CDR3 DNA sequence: TGTGCCAGCAGCTTAGTTTTACAGGGGGCATTCTACGAGCAGTACTTC. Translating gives CASSLVLQGAFYEQYF.

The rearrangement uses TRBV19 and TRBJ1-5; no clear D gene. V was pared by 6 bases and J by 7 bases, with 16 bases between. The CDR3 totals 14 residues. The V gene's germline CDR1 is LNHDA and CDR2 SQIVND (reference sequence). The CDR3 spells CASRPTRLTQPQHF. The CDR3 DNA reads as TGTGCCAGTAGACCCACAAGGCTAACGCAGCCCCAGCATTTT.

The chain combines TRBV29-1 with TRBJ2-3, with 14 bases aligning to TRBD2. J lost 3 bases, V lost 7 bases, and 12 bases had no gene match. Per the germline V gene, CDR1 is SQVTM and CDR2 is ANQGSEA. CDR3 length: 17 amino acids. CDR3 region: CSAYGTSGSLGTDTQYF. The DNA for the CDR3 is TGCAGCGCCTACGGGACTAGCGGGAGTTTGGGGACAGATACGCAGTATTTT.

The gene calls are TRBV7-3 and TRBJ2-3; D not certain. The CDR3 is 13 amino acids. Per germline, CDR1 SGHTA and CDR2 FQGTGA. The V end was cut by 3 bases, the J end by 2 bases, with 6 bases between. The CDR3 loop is CASSLTNTDTQYF. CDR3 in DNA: TGTGCCAGCAGCTTGACAAACACAGATACGCAGTATTTT.

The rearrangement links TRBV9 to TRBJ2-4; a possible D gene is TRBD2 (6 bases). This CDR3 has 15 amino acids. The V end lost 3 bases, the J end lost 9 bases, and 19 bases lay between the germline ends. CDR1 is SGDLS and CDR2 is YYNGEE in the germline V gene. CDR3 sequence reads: CASSADPLALTIQYF. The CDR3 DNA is TGTGCCAGCAGCGCCGACCCACTAGCTTTGACCATTCAGTACTTC.

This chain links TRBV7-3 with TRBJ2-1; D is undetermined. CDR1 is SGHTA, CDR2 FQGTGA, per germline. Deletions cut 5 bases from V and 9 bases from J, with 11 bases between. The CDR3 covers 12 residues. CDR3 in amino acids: CASSPTKGEQFF. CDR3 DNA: TGTGCCAGCAGCCCCACTAAGGGTGAGCAGTTCTTC. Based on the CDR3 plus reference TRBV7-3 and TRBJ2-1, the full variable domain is GAGVSQTPSNKVTEKGKYVELRCDPISGHTALYWYRQSLGQGPEFLIYFQGTGAADDSGLPNDRFFAVRPEGSVSTLKIQRTERGDSAVYLCASSPTKGEQFFGPGTRLTVL.

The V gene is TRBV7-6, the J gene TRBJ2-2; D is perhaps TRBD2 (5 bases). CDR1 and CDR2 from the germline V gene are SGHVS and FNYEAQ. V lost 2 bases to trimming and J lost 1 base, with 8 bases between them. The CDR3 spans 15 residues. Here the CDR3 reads CASSLMRVNTGELFF. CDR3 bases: TGTGCCAGCAGCTTAATGCGGGTGAACACCGGGGAGCTGTTTTTT.